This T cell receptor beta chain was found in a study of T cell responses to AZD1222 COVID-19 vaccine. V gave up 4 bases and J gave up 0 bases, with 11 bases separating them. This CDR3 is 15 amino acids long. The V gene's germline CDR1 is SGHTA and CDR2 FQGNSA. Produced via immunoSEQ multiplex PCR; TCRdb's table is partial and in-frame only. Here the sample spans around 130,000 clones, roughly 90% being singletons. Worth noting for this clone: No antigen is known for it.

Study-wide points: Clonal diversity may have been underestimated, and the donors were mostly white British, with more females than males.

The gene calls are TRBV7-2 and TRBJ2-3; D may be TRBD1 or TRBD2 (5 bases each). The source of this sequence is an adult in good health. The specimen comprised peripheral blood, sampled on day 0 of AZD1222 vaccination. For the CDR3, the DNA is TGTGCCAGCAGCTCCGACGGGGCTAGCACAGATACGCAGTATTTT. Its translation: CASSSDGASTDTQYF. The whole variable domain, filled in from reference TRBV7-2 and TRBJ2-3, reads GAGVSQSPSNKVTEKGKDVELRCDPISGHTALYWYRQSLGQGLEFLIYFQGNSAPDKSGLPSDRFSAERTGGSVSTLTIQRTQQEDSAVYLCASSSDGASTDTQYFGPGTRLTVL.